The 15 T cell receptor beta chains presented below share a single source sample, sequenced in a study of control samples from healthy donors and cancer patients. Method: immunoSEQ multiplex PCR; TCRdb's copy keeps in-frame clones and lacks some. There are 60,000 to 70,000 clones in the sample; about 80% occur only once, and about 3.1% lies in the top ten. Specimen: PBMCs. The receptors derive from a woman between 50 and 59 years old with lung cancer.

V and J are TRBV11-2 and TRBJ1-2, with TRBD1 as a possible D gene (5 bases). Germline V gives CDR1 SGHAT, CDR2 FQNNGV. Trimming removed 3 bases at V and 3 bases at J, with 14 bases between. The CDR3 consists of 15 residues. The DNA for the CDR3 is TGTGCCAGCAGCTTTGGACAAACAGGAGACTATGGCTACACCTTC. Its protein is CASSFGQTGDYGYTF.

This sequence joins TRBV12-3 or TRBV12-4 and TRBJ1-3; D is ambiguous. V lost 6 bases and J 7 bases, leaving 7 bases between the germline ends. The CDR3 runs to 11 residues. The CDR3 loop reads CASSFSNTIYF. In DNA, the CDR3 is TGTGCCAGCAGCTTCTCGAACACCATATATTTT.

This clone was counted once. The chain couples TRBV11-2 to TRBJ2-1, with D possibly matching TRBD2 (7 bases). Germline V lookup: CDR1 SGHAT, CDR2 FQNNGV. Trimming cost V 5 bases and J 4 bases, with 18 bases left between them. The CDR3 has 16 amino acids. The CDR3 DNA is TGTGCCAGCAGCCTACCTAGGGGGGGGGCGTACAATGAGCAGTTCTTC. Protein: CASSLPRGGAYNEQFF. The complete variable domain, with remaining parts taken from reference TRBV11-2 and TRBJ2-1, reads EAGVAQSPRYKIIEKRQSVAFWCNPISGHATLYWYQQILGQGPKLLIQFQNNGVVDDSQLPKDRFSAERLKGVDSTLKIQPAKLEDSAVYLCASSLPRGGAYNEQFFGPGTRLTVL.

This chain joins TRBV4-3 and TRBJ2-1; TRBD2 matches 12 bases. The CDR3 loop spans 19 amino acids. Germline V lookup: CDR1 LGHNA, CDR2 YSLEER. J was trimmed by 0 bases and V by 4 bases; bases with no gene match: 10. The CDR3 nucleotides read TGCGCCAGCAGCCCGCTAGCGGGGGGGCTTTCGAGCTCCTACAATGAGCAGTTCTTC. It is translated as CASSPLAGGLSSSYNEQFF.

A word on this clone: This CDR3 is also generated by other DNA sequences in the sample. V is TRBV5-4 and J is TRBJ2-7; the D gene is possibly TRBD2 (6 bases). This CDR3 contains 13 residues. Germline assignment: CDR1 SGHNT and CDR2 YYREEE (reference sequence). V lost 0 bases, J lost 2 bases, and 6 bases lay in between. In DNA, the CDR3 is TGTGCCAGCAGCTTGGGCGGGACCTACGAGCAGTACTTC. Translated: CASSLGGTYEQYF.

The chain combines TRBV18 with TRBJ2-3; 7 positions agree with TRBD2. V trimming: 3 bases; J trimming: 3 bases; junction bases outside the gene matches: 9. CDR1 is KGHSH and CDR2 is LQKENI in the germline V gene. The CDR3 contains 16 residues. CDR3 sequence reads: CASSPTWGGGTDTQYF. In DNA, the CDR3 is TGTGCCAGCTCACCCACCTGGGGCGGGGGTACAGATACGCAGTATTTT.

The gene calls are TRBV27 and TRBJ1-6; TRBD1 aligns across 9 bases. Germline values: CDR1 MNHEY, CDR2 SMNVEV (reference sequence). This CDR3 has 17 amino acids. V was pared by 3 bases and J by 10 bases, with 13 bases of the junction left unmatched. The CDR3 region has the DNA TGTGCCAGCAGTTTTATAGTATCGGGACAGGGTCGCTCACCCCTCCACTTT. Protein: CASSFIVSGQGRSPLHF.

The V call is TRBV6-6, the J call TRBJ1-2; 7 bases line up with TRBD1. CDR1 is MNHNY, CDR2 SVGAGI, per germline (reference sequence). The CDR3 runs to 18 residues. With 5 bases clipped from V and 0 bases from J, the junction kept 15 bases outside the gene matches. CDR3: CASSRDREDFLANYGYTF. The CDR3 nucleotides read TGTGCCAGCAGTCGCGACAGGGAGGATTTCTTAGCTAACTATGGCTACACCTTC.

This chain joins TRBV19 and TRBJ1-5; D gene unclear. Looked up from germline, CDR1 is LNHDA and CDR2 is SQIVND (reference sequence). CDR3 size: 15 residues. Trimming took off 3 bases at V and 4 bases at J, with 13 bases between the two ends. The CDR3 region has the DNA TGTGCCAGTAGTATCAACGATTTTGGGAATCAGCCCCAGCATTTT. Encoded protein: CASSINDFGNQPQHF. Supplemented by reference TRBV19 and TRBJ1-5, the full variable domain reads DGGITQSPKYLFRKEGQNVTLSCEQNLNHDAMYWYRQDPGQGLRLIYYSQIVNDFQKGDIAEGYSVSREKKESFPLTVTSAQKNPTAFYLCASSINDFGNQPQHFGDGTRLSIL.

The chain links TRBV29-1 to TRBJ2-3; possibly TRBD2 for D (6 bases). The length of the CDR3 is 12 residues. The V gene's germline CDR1 is SQVTM and CDR2 ANQGSEA. V was cut by 5 bases and J by 1 base, with 7 bases left in between. CDR3 nucleotide sequence: TGCAGCGTTTCGGGAGGCACAGATACGCAGTATTTT. This translates into CSVSGGTDTQYF.

V is TRBV15 and J is TRBJ1-2, with 7 bases aligning to TRBD1. V gave up 2 bases and J gave up 8 bases; unmatched junction bases: 11. There are 15 residues in the CDR3. The germline gives CDR1 LNHNV, CDR2 YYDKDF (reference sequence). Here the CDR3 reads CATSRQTTGLGGYTF. DNA for the CDR3: TGTGCCACCAGCAGACAAACGACAGGGTTGGGAGGCTACACCTTC.

The chain recombines TRBV12-3 or TRBV12-4 with TRBJ2-4; weak D call: TRBD2 (6 bases). The length of the CDR3 is 13 residues. The ends were cut back, 3 bases at V and 10 bases at J, with 13 bases in the middle. CDR3 in amino acids: CASSFRDLGIQYF. CDR3 in DNA: TGTGCCAGCAGTTTCAGGGACTTGGGGATTCAGTACTTC.

V gene TRBV7-2 combines with J gene TRBJ2-4; tentative D call: TRBD2 (7 bases). The V gene lost 5 bases and the J gene lost 7 bases, with 15 bases spanning the gap. The CDR3 has 14 residues. Germline V CDR1 and CDR2: SGHTA, FQGNSA. The DNA of the CDR3 is TGTGCCAGCAGCCCAACGGGGGGCAGGAACATTCAGTACTTC. As protein: CASSPTGGRNIQYF.

V gene TRBV18 combines with J gene TRBJ1-2; D gene ambiguous. Trimming took off 3 bases at V and 4 bases at J, with 12 bases between the two ends. Germline loops: CDR1 KGHSH, CDR2 LQKENI. CDR3 length equals 14 residues. In DNA form, the CDR3 reads TGTGCCAGCTCACCGTGGGGAACCCTCTATGGCTACACCTTC. This codes for CASSPWGTLYGYTF.

The chain employs TRBV9 and TRBJ2-5; no reliable D call. V was trimmed by 0 bases and J by 5 bases, leaving 14 bases between them. This CDR3 has 15 amino acids. CDR1 SGDLS and CDR2 YYNGEE come from the germline V gene. DNA of the CDR3: TGTGCCAGCAGCGTAGAGGGATCCCAAGGGGAGACCCAGTACTTC. It encodes CASSVEGSQGETQYF.